This section outlines one T cell receptor beta chain sequence together with its context. As yet, its antigen is unknown. This specimen belongs to a study of graft-versus-host responses after intestinal transplantation. Study-level information: Transplants given to recipients were multivisceral, liver-intestinal, or isolated intestinal. Anti-thymocyte globulin induction, then tacrolimus and steroids for two to four years, went to all recipients.

Trimming cost V 4 bases and J 6 bases, with 19 bases left between them. Germline values: CDR1 SEHNR, CDR2 FQNEAQ (reference sequence). The CDR3 has 16 amino acids. The repertoire was sequenced with immunoSEQ multiplex PCR; TCRdb's copy has only in-frame clones and lacks some. The table records about 51,000 clones, around 89% of them present only once. Findings and caveats of the study: Recipient-marrow GvH clones were detected, some having first appeared in ileum or blood.

The sequence was obtained from a human donor who was the organ donor for an intestinal transplant. This specimen consisted of unstimulated CD4+ T cells sorted from spleen or lymph node cells, obtained before transplant. V is TRBV7-9 and J is TRBJ2-1; the D is unclear. The CDR3 nucleotides are TGTGCCAGCAGCTCCCCCCTTTGGCTAGAACCCAATGAGCAGTTCTTC. Its protein is CASSSPLWLEPNEQFF.